This T cell receptor (beta chain) was captured by sequencing in a study of cytomegalovirus exposure and HLA in healthy donors. Study-wide points: Presence/absence analysis assumed near-uniform sequencing depth across donors. The authors considered a cluster of highly shared sequence variants likely to be a sequencing artifact.

In the case of this clone: Antigen: not known.

Trimming shortened V by 3 bases and J by 0 bases, and 3 bases separated the two germline ends. CDR1 is LNHDA, CDR2 SQIVND, per germline (reference sequence). The CDR3 has 14 residues. Primers for the PCR totalled 60 Vbeta and 13 Jbeta. Here immunoSEQ multiplex PCR was the method, and the copy in TCRdb shows in-frame clones only, minus some. The sample shows about 190,000 clones, 75% to 85% of them seen only once. Sequenced material: PBMCs. This receptor was identified in a boy between 5 and 17 years old in good health and CMV-seronegative. The genes are TRBV19 and TRBJ2-6; no firm D call. The CDR3 DNA sequence: TGTGCCAGTAGTATGTACTCTGGGGCCAACGTCCTGACTTTC. It translates to CASSMYSGANVLTF.